This passage covers 21 T cell receptor beta chains from one sample sequenced in a study of shared clonotypes between healthy human individuals. The table came from immunoSEQ multiplex PCR; TCRdb's copy has only in-frame clones and leaves some out. Found here are roughly 2.5 million clones, more than 80% of them singletons; the top ten hold over 0.12%. What was sequenced was naive CD4+ T cells sorted from blood. Subset of the sample: CD45RA+ positively selected. The source of these receptors is a young man in good health.

The chain recombines TRBV11-2 with TRBJ1-1; tentatively, D is TRBD1 (6 bases). The CDR3 has 13 amino acids. CDR1 is SGHAT and CDR2 is FQNNGV in the germline V gene. V was trimmed by 4 bases and J by 3 bases, leaving 9 bases between them. As DNA, the CDR3 is TGTGCCAGCAGCTCTGGGGGGCACACTGAAGCTTTCTTT. Its translation is CASSSGGHTEAFF.

This clone appeared once. The chain uses TRBV5-1 and TRBJ2-2; D remains unclear. There are 15 residues in the CDR3. The V gene lost 0 bases and the J gene lost 4 bases, with 10 bases spanning the gap. Germline V gives CDR1 SGHRS, CDR2 YFSETQ. CDR3 sequence (DNA): TGCGCCAGCAGCTTGGTGGTAGTGAGCACCGGGGAGCTGTTTTTT. This sequence encodes CASSLVVVSTGELFF.

In regard to this clone: Other DNA sequences within the sample encode an identical CDR3. The chain couples TRBV5-6 to TRBJ2-6; D unclear. From germline, CDR1 is SGHDT and CDR2 YYEEEE. The length of the CDR3 is 15 residues. The V and J ends lost 1 base and 0 bases respectively, with 5 bases between them. The CDR3 loop is CASSLRSSGANVLTF. The CDR3 DNA follows: TGTGCCAGCAGCTTGAGAAGCTCTGGGGCCAACGTCCTGACTTTC.

In DNA, the CDR3 is TGTGCCAGCAGGCCTGCAGCGGGAGTAGGTGGAAACACCATATATTTT. This gives the protein CASRPAAGVGGNTIYF. The V and J genes are TRBV5-5 and TRBJ1-3; D unclear. The CDR3 covers 16 residues. CDR1 SGHKS and CDR2 YYEKEE come from the germline V gene (reference sequence). Between the trimmed V and J ends, which lost 5 bases and 3 bases, there was a span of 18 bases.

Notes on this clone: The same CDR3 is also encoded by other DNA sequences in this sample. This sequence joins TRBV7-2 and TRBJ2-7, with D perhaps TRBD2 (5 bases). With 2 bases removed from V and 0 bases from J, the gap between germline ends came to 5 bases. CDR1 and CDR2 from the germline V gene are SGHTA and FQGNSA. CDR3 length: 13 amino acids. The DNA of the CDR3 is TGTGCCAGCAGCTTACGGGACTCCTACGAGCAGTACTTC. Amino acids: CASSLRDSYEQYF. Variable domain in full (rest from reference TRBV7-2 and TRBJ2-7): GAGVSQSPSNKVTEKGKDVELRCDPISGHTALYWYRQSLGQGLEFLIYFQGNSAPDKSGLPSDRFSAERTGGSVSTLTIQRTQQEDSAVYLCASSLRDSYEQYFGPGTRLTVT.

As concerns this clone: Different DNA sequences within this sample yield the same CDR3. This chain joins TRBV10-1 and TRBJ2-7; the match to TRBD1 covers 10 bases. Germline V gives CDR1 WNHNN, CDR2 SYGVQD (reference sequence). This CDR3 contains 13 residues. Trimming at V came to 8 bases and at J to 4 bases, leaving 5 bases not matched to a gene. Written as DNA, the CDR3 is TGCGCCAGCTCTTCGGGACAGGGGTACGAGCAGTACTTC. Translated: CASSSGQGYEQYF.

The DNA of the CDR3 is TGTGCCAGCAGCGTAAACAATCAGCCCCAGCATTTT. Its translation: CASSVNNQPQHF. J is TRBJ1-5 and V is TRBV6-6; D is ambiguous. Germline V gene lookup returns CDR1 MNHNY and CDR2 SVGAGI (reference sequence). This CDR3 comprises 12 residues. Trimming took 6 bases from V and 3 from J, leaving 6 bases between them.

The chain carries TRBV30 and TRBJ1-5; TRBD1 is a possible D gene (5 bases). CDR1 is GTSNPN and CDR2 is SVGIG in the germline V gene (reference sequence). V shed 0 bases and J shed 9 bases, with 15 bases lying between them. The CDR3 consists of 14 residues. The CDR3, as DNA: TGTGCCTGGAGTGTAGCGGCAAGGGGATGGCCCCAGCATTTT. It is translated as CAWSVAARGWPQHF.

The rearrangement uses TRBV30 and TRBJ2-5, with D unclear. TRBJ2-7 explains the end of the DNA better; the J call may be wrong. The germline V gene has CDR1 GTSNPN and CDR2 SVGIG (reference sequence). This CDR3 comprises 12 residues. CDR3 in amino acids: CAWSGSAYEQYF. The CDR3 coding sequence is TGTGCCTGGAGCGGGTCTGCCTACGAGCAGTACTTC.

The chain has TRBV2 and TRBJ1-5, with 8 bases lining up with TRBD1. Germline CDR1 reads SNHLY; CDR2 reads FYNNEI. CDR3 length: 14 amino acids. After removal of 6 bases from V and 6 bases from J, the junction contained 7 bases not matched to a gene. The CDR3 nucleotides are TGTGCCAGCAGCGGACAGGGCCAAGGTCAGCCCCAGCATTTT. Amino acid sequence: CASSGQGQGQPQHF.

The table lists this clone with a count of one. The gene calls are TRBV2 and TRBJ1-5; 9 nucleotides agree with TRBD1. J was trimmed by 3 bases and V by 8 bases; bases with no gene match: 14. The CDR3 spans 17 residues. CDR1 is SNHLY, CDR2 FYNNEI, per germline. The CDR3 DNA reads as TGTGCCAGCGGATTTATGGGACAGGGTGGGAACAATCAGCCCCAGCATTTT. It specifies CASGFMGQGGNNQPQHF.

The chain employs TRBV7-3 and TRBJ2-1; 12 bases line up with TRBD2. Germline lookup yields CDR1 SGHTA and CDR2 FQGTGA. CDR3 length equals 15 residues. The V and J ends lost 5 bases and 12 bases, in that order; junction bases with no gene match: 11. DNA for the CDR3: TGTGCCAGCAGCCCACACCCCCTAGCGGGGGGGCGGCAGTTCTTC. This gives the protein CASSPHPLAGGRQFF.

The chain joins TRBV28 to TRBJ2-2, with D maybe TRBD1 (6 bases). Trimming shortened V by 4 bases and J by 8 bases, and 14 bases separated the two germline ends. The CDR3 is 14 amino acids. Germline-derived CDR1 and CDR2 are MDHEN and SYDVKM. The CDR3 DNA follows: TGTGCCAGCAGTTCCTACAGGGTACCAGGGGAGCTGTTTTTT. It codes for CASSSYRVPGELFF.

This chain uses TRBV6-6 with TRBJ2-7, with D perhaps matching TRBD1 (5 bases). In germline, CDR1 is MNHNY, CDR2 SVGAGI (reference sequence). CDR3 length: 15 residues. V lost 0 bases and J 4 bases, leaving 13 bases between the germline ends. The CDR3: CASSYSAQGGYEQYF. The CDR3 region has the DNA TGTGCCAGCAGTTACTCGGCTCAGGGCGGATACGAGCAGTACTTC.

The chain is built from TRBV11-2 and TRBJ2-7; no reliable D call. V lost 1 base and J 3 bases, leaving 7 bases between the germline ends. Per the germline V gene, CDR1 is SGHAT and CDR2 is FQNNGV. This CDR3 has 13 residues. CDR3 protein: CASSLVSVYEQYF. DNA for the CDR3: TGTGCCAGCAGCTTAGTGAGCGTCTACGAGCAGTACTTC.

The rearrangement links TRBV27 to TRBJ1-4; tentative D call: TRBD1 (5 bases). Trimming removed 3 bases from V and 8 bases from J, with 16 bases in between. CDR3 size: 15 residues. Germline-derived CDR1 and CDR2 are MNHEY and SMNVEV (reference sequence). The CDR3 DNA reads as TGTGCCAGCAGTTTTAGAGGGGTCGGCGAAGAAAAACTGTTTTTT. This encodes CASSFRGVGEEKLFF.

The CDR3 here is CASSVVEGGSPEAFF. The CDR3 DNA reads TGTGCCAGCAGTGTTGTCGAGGGAGGTAGTCCTGAAGCTTTCTTT. V usage is TRBV7-9 and J usage is TRBJ1-1, with D unclear. Trimming shortened V by 6 bases and J by 6 bases, and 20 bases separated the two germline ends. This CDR3 contains 15 residues. Per germline, CDR1 SEHNR and CDR2 FQNEAQ (reference sequence).

The chain couples TRBV6-5 to TRBJ1-3; D is perhaps TRBD1 (5 bases). The CDR3 is made up of 15 amino acids. The V end was cut by 5 bases, the J end by 3 bases, with 14 bases between. Germline values: CDR1 MNHEY, CDR2 SVGAGI. The CDR3 here is CASSKGPMDGNTIYF. DNA of the CDR3: TGTGCCAGCAGTAAGGGACCGATGGATGGAAACACCATATATTTT.

This clone was observed a few times. The sample holds other DNA sequences that translate to the same CDR3. The chain joins TRBV5-1 to TRBJ2-7; no reliable D call. The CDR3 loop spans 13 amino acids. V lost 1 base to trimming and J lost 0 bases, with 5 bases between them. CDR1 is SGHRS, CDR2 YFSETQ, per germline. The CDR3 nucleotides read TGCGCCAGCAGCTTGTACAACTCCTACGAGCAGTACTTC. Protein product: CASSLYNSYEQYF.

The chain employs TRBV7-8 and TRBJ2-5; possibly TRBD2 for D (6 bases). Germline values: CDR1 SGHVS, CDR2 FQNEAQ. This CDR3 is 13 amino acids long. Trimming cost V 2 bases and J 4 bases, with 8 bases left between them. CDR3 bases: TGTGCCAGCAGCTTATGGGGGGTAGAGACCCAGTACTTC. It specifies CASSLWGVETQYF.

V usage is TRBV7-9 and J usage is TRBJ2-6; unclear D gene. The germline CDR1 and CDR2 sequences are SEHNR and FQNEAQ (reference sequence). The CDR3 spans 15 residues. Trimming took 1 base from V and 2 from J, leaving 6 bases between them. DNA of the CDR3: TGTGCCAGCAGCTTAGGGGCTACTGGGGCCAACGTCCTGACTTTC. Amino acid sequence: CASSLGATGANVLTF.